The T cell receptor (beta chain) under discussion was sequenced for a study of post-analysis software for immune sequencing data. Whole-study results and caveats: Under the F measure, samples that were prepared in one batch clustered strongly together. Controls had lower frequencies than patients of five TRBV segments, which included TRBV5-6, TRBV5-1 and TRBV20-1.

As for this clonotype: Its antigen is not identified.

The germline gives CDR1 SEHNR, CDR2 FQNEAQ (reference sequence). Trimming removed 5 bases at V and 3 bases at J, with 20 bases between. This CDR3 is 16 amino acids long. TCR beta cDNA libraries included unique molecular identifiers. TCRdb re-called the PCR reads with MiXCR, one entry per CDR3 protein. Of about 820,000 distinct CDR3 sequences listed, roughly 58% were seen once; the top ten hold approximately 4.5%. The TCR sequence derives from a girl aged 10-17 years with multiple sclerosis. The specimen was blood. This rearrangement joins TRBV7-9 to TRBJ2-7, with D perhaps matching TRBD1 (7 bases). The chain's CDR3 is CASSKGGGGASYEQYF. The CDR3 DNA follows: TGTGCCAGCAGCAAAGGAGGAGGGGGCGCGAGCTACGAGCAGTACTTC.